This TCR beta chain was sequenced for a study of low-dose radiotherapy and immunotherapy resistance in tumors. With TRAV- and TRBV-specific primers, first-strand cDNA was made, covering the alpha and beta chains. Both a constant-region primer and a V-primer adapter served to amplify TCRs across roughly 20 PCR cycles. Each CDR3 protein gets one entry after TCRdb re-called the reads with MiXCR. Seen here are tens of thousands of distinct CDR3 sequences, roughly 19% observed once, and the top ten hold 2.5% to 3.5%. This clonotype was counted ten times or more. This CDR3 is built from 15 residues. The germline V gene has CDR1 KGHSH and CDR2 LQKENI. The germline V and J ends were trimmed by 3 bases and 0 bases, with 11 bases remaining between them. Sample time point: before trial treatment.

This chain uses TRBV18 with TRBJ1-1, with TRBD1 as a possible D gene (6 bases). This clonotype originated in a male donor with prostate cancer. Sequences were derived from PBMCs, sampled before treatment. The CDR3 DNA follows: TGTGCCAGCTCACCCTCCCGGGACATGAACACTGAAGCTTTCTTT. Protein: CASSPSRDMNTEAFF.